Described below is a single T cell receptor (beta chain) sequence and its context. There is no known antigen for this receptor. No much larger clonotype is one base removed from it; base qualities were not supplied. The data are from a study of shared clonotypes between healthy human individuals (dated by TCRdb to about 2020). About the full investigation: Two women and a few men aged 18 to 49 years were included in the cohort. Different laboratories and diverse techniques were used to prepare libraries and sequence TCR repertoires, to increase sequencing depth and limit assay-specific biases. Each donor's leukapheresis produced roughly between roughly 0.94 and 9.5 billion PBMCs. Per donor, three plates each were used for CD4 naive and CD4 memory, two for CD8 naive, and one for CD8 memory. Blood TCR repertoires of a handful of healthy adults were deeply sequenced to estimate repertoire size and the extent of clonotype sharing between individuals.

From a lookup of the germline V gene, CDR1 and CDR2 are SNHLY and FYNNEI. V is pared back by 2 bases and J by 0 bases, with 8 bases lying between the germline termini. The CDR3 covers 15 residues, taking in both the cysteine and the phenylalanine. Kept here is only the CDR3 DNA, which spans 45 bases and is read in frame from base 1. The paper as a whole reports these results and caveats: Higher generation probabilities were observed for clonotypes shared by all four sorted-subset donors than for non-shared clonotypes. Based on pairwise subsampling, the degree of clonotype sharing among donors was expected to be affected by sequencing depth. Estimated clonotype richness was generally larger for naive than for memory subsets. Even with the large sequencing depth, rarefaction of the sorted-subset datasets indicated that sequencing was incomplete. Because the study included only a small number of donors, the genetic and exposure-history diversity represented was limited. Approximately 5% of naive CD4, 3.5% of naive CD8, 2.3% of memory CD4, and around 0.42% of memory CD8 clonotypes were shared across several donors. Sampling was limited to blood, and TCR repertoires in tissue likely differ from TCR repertoires in blood.

For the CD8 naive samples, CD45RO-negative cells were positively selected for CCR7, yielding a CD45RA+CCR7+ population from which TemRA cells were excluded. The donors were healthy, HIV-negative adults with no recently reported acute infections or vaccinations. All donors were Caucasian adults living in Nashville, Tennessee, USA. Blood was obtained by leukapheresis, after which PBMCs were separated by Ficoll-Histopaque density gradient centrifugation and cryopreserved in liquid nitrogen vapor phase. Analytical flow cytometry was used to check the purity and quantity of each magnetically sorted T cell population. Each sorted fraction had its genomic DNA isolated and then quantified by UV absorbance on a Nanodrop 2000c. Using the deep immunoSEQ assay, TCR CDR3 regions were amplified from genomic DNA by multiplex PCR. Extracted genomic DNA from each cell subset was spread evenly across all wells of several immunoSEQ 96-well plates, with each plate serving as a replicate. For sorted subsets, each replicate PCR was loaded with roughly 190 ng genomic DNA, equivalent to 30,000 or so T cell genomes. The purified libraries were quantified using a Qubit 3.0 fluorometer, sized with a Bioanalyzer 2100, and then quantified again using the KAPA Library Quantification kit. A separate single-read 150-cycle Illumina NextSeq 550 flow cell was used to sequence each immunoSEQ 96-well plate. The authors processed their data as follows. The immunoSEQ output contained only junctional sequences without quality scores, so filtering could not match that applied to full-length reads. To assign V/J genes and CDR3, sequences were annotated against IMGT germline references using PyIR, a Python wrapper for IgBLAST v1.9. Reads were removed for weak V/J assignments (E-value above 1e-6), missing CDR3, stop codons, out-of-frame junctions, or ambiguous translated residues. V3J clonotypes were defined as sequences sharing an identical inferred V gene, J gene, and CDR3 amino acid sequence. To compute the percentage overlap between repertoires, the number of shared unique clonotypes was divided by the size of the smaller repertoire. Repertoire richness was assessed with RTK rarefaction, the Chao1 estimator, and Recon v2.1 estimates of unobserved clonotypes. Generation probabilities for all TCRbeta clonotypes obtained by the gDNA method from several donors were computed using OLGA. This immuneACCESS table, as held by TCRdb, lists in-frame sequences with V and J called but not all clones. Of the missing ones, under half trace to an unresolved V gene in checked studies; the others have no known cause. V and J calls and clone size follow that table, whereas D and trimming were derived from the DNA. This sample is represented by about 2.1 million clones; about 94% of them were singletons. The ten most abundant clones make up roughly 1.7% of the sample.

Source material: naive CD8+ T cells from PBMCs. Sample cell subset or site, as interpreted from the label and publication: CD45RA+CCR7+. This TCR came from a man between 18 and 35 years old in good health. Some clones in this sample may be carry-over from other donors' samples. The chain was built from TRBV2 and TRBJ1-5; no D gene call is confident. CDR3 loop: CASSELGFSNQPQHF. Here is the DNA: TGTGCCAGCAGTGAATTAGGTTTTAGCAATCAGCCCCAGCATTTT.